One TCR beta chain is described in this entry. This sample is drawn from a study of blood T cell repertoires in COVID-19. Background on the study: Sites in the United States, Italy and Spain provided acute and convalescent COVID-19 samples. The analysed material was cDNA or gDNA that came from T cells, B-cell-depleted T cells, or PBMCs.

This CDR3 region has 12 residues. Germline CDR1 and CDR2: SQVTM and ANQGSEA. The J segment lost 6 bases and the V segment lost 8 bases, leaving 7 bases of the junction unmatched. As originally analysed: Nucleated cell number was recorded as an estimate derived from reference gene primer amplification. Generated by immunoSEQ multiplex PCR, the TCRdb table keeps only in-frame clones and is missing some. Clone size and V and J calls were adopted from that table, with D and trimming inferred from the DNA. The sample has approximately 51,000 clones, more than 75% seen once. Sequencing was performed on peripheral blood. V usage is TRBV29-1 and J usage is TRBJ1-1; 9 bases are shared with TRBD1. The TCR originated in a man between 50 and 59 years old with active COVID-19. CDR3 sequence: CSTRDRVAEAFF. The CDR3 coding sequence is TGCAGCACCCGGGACAGGGTCGCTGAAGCTTTCTTT.